This T cell receptor (beta chain) stems from a study of blood T cell repertoires in COVID-19. V dropped 4 bases and J dropped 4 bases, with 7 bases sitting between them. The CDR3 spans 12 residues. The germline gives CDR1 LGHDT, CDR2 YNNKEL (reference sequence). Clones were read by immunoSEQ multiplex PCR, and TCRdb kept only the in-frame ones, dropping some. The sample lists tens of thousands of clones, about 90% occurring once. The rearrangement joins TRBV3-1 (or the pseudogene TRBV3-2) to TRBJ1-2; perhaps TRBD1 as D (6 bases). The sequenced sample was peripheral blood. This TCR was recovered from a human donor in a cohort sampled during active COVID-19. The CDR3 bases are TGTGCCAGCAGCCTACAGGGCTATGGCTACACCTTC. Protein: CASSLQGYGYTF.